Following are 28 T cell receptor beta chains from one sample sequenced in a study of blood T cell repertoires in COVID-19. Assay: immunoSEQ multiplex PCR; the TCRdb copy retains only in-frame clones and omits some. This table holds hundreds of thousands of clones, about nine tenths found once. What was sequenced was peripheral blood. Receptor source: a woman aged 25 to 39 with active or convalescent COVID-19.

The V call is TRBV2, the J call TRBJ2-7, with 10 nucleotides matching TRBD1. This CDR3 has 17 residues. Trimming at V came to 5 bases and at J to 3 bases, leaving 13 bases not matched to a gene. The germline gives CDR1 SNHLY, CDR2 FYNNEI. The CDR3 DNA follows: TGTGCCAGCAGTCAAACATCCCGGGACAGGGGTCTCTACGAGCAGTACTTC. Translation: CASSQTSRDRGLYEQYF.

The chain is built from TRBV3-1 (or the pseudogene TRBV3-2) and TRBJ1-1; D is perhaps TRBD1 (6 bases). The CDR3 sequence is 14 residues long. The germline V and J ends were trimmed by 5 bases and 7 bases, with 17 bases remaining between them. The germline V gene has CDR1 LGHDT and CDR2 YNNKEL (reference sequence). CDR3 sequence: CASSATTGPLEAFF. The CDR3, as DNA: TGTGCCAGCAGCGCGACGACAGGCCCCCTTGAAGCTTTCTTT.

V is TRBV2 and J is TRBJ2-5, with 10 bases lining up with TRBD1. The CDR3 sequence is 17 residues long. The trim removed 6 bases at V and 2 bases at J, leaving 12 bases unmatched. CDR1 SNHLY and CDR2 FYNNEI come from the germline V gene. For the CDR3, the DNA is TGTGCCAGCAGGCTGACCCCCCGGGACAGGGGACAAGAGACCCAGTACTTC. The encoded protein is CASRLTPRDRGQETQYF.

Note on this clone: A read error may produce the germline difference seen at one junction end. The V gene is TRBV6-1, the J gene TRBJ1-1, with D hard to call. The CDR3 is made up of 14 amino acids. The germline CDR1 and CDR2 sequences are MNHNS and SASEGT. The chain's CDR3 is CASREDGVNTEAFF. The CDR3 DNA reads TGTGCCAGCAGGGAAGACGGGGTGAACACTGAAGCTTTCTTT.

The V call is TRBV5-6, the J call TRBJ2-2; D gene ambiguous. The CDR3 is 11 residues long. V lost 3 bases and J lost 7, with 4 bases in between. CDR1 SGHDT and CDR2 YYEEEE come from the germline V gene. The CDR3 here is CASSSGGELFF. The CDR3 nucleotides read TGTGCCAGCAGCTCGGGCGGGGAGCTGTTTTTT. The full variable domain, with the rest looked up from reference TRBV5-6 and TRBJ2-2, is DAGVTQSPTHLIKTRGQQVTLRCSPKSGHDTVSWYQQALGQGPQFIFQYYEEEERQRGNFPDRFSGHQFPNYSSELNVNALLLGDSALYLCASSSGGELFFGEGSRLTVL.

The genes are TRBV10-2 and TRBJ2-5, with D maybe TRBD2 (6 bases). There are 16 residues in the CDR3. Germline V gives CDR1 WSHSY, CDR2 SAAADI. Trimming stripped 3 bases from V and 1 base from J, with 15 bases between. In DNA form, the CDR3 reads TGCGCCAGCAGTGATATTGGGGGACTTTTCCAAGAGACCCAGTACTTC. It translates to CASSDIGGLFQETQYF.

This sequence joins TRBV3-1 (or the pseudogene TRBV3-2) and TRBJ2-2, with 10 positions matching TRBD1. V shed 1 base and J 6 bases; nucleotides not matched to a gene: 11. This CDR3 is built from 18 residues. Germline lookup yields CDR1 LGHDT and CDR2 YNNKEL (reference sequence). The CDR3 coding sequence is TGTGCCAGCAGCCAAGTTCCGGGACAGGGGAATTTGGCCGGGGAGCTGTTTTTT. Translated: CASSQVPGQGNLAGELFF.

The chain recombines TRBV7-9 with TRBJ2-7; 12 bases are shared with TRBD2. The CDR3 runs to 19 residues. Trimming at V came to 1 base and at J to 0 bases, leaving 10 bases not matched to a gene. The V gene's germline CDR1 is SEHNR and CDR2 FQNEAQ (reference sequence). CDR3 bases: TGTGCCAGCAGCTTAGAGTGCTGGGGACTAGCGGGCTACTCCTACGAGCAGTACTTC. Its protein product is CASSLECWGLAGYSYEQYF.

This clone was recorded only once. V and J are TRBV27 and TRBJ1-3; D gene unclear. The CDR3 totals 13 residues. V was clipped by 2 bases and J by 4 bases, with 6 bases between them. Per germline, CDR1 MNHEY and CDR2 SMNVEV (reference sequence). CDR3 region: CASSLREGNTIYF. The CDR3 coding sequence is TGTGCCAGCAGTTTAAGGGAGGGAAACACCATATATTTT.

The sample holds one count of this clone. The genes are TRBV2 and TRBJ1-5, with D hard to call. Germline CDR1 and CDR2: SNHLY and FYNNEI. This CDR3 has 14 amino acids. Between the trimmed V and J ends, which lost 3 bases and 9 bases, there was a span of 15 bases. Here the CDR3 reads CASSDQGRLRPQHF. CDR3 DNA: TGTGCCAGCAGTGATCAAGGGAGGTTAAGGCCCCAGCATTTT.

This chain links TRBV5-1 with TRBJ2-3; D perhaps matches TRBD2 (7 bases). The germline V gene encodes CDR1 SGHRS and CDR2 YFSETQ. CDR3 length: 16 residues. V dropped 4 bases and J dropped 3 bases, with 18 bases sitting between them. CDR3 DNA sequence: TGCGCCAGCAGCCCCTCCCCCGCGGGGGCAACAGATACGCAGTATTTT. Its translation: CASSPSPAGATDTQYF.

The rearrangement joins TRBV11-2 to TRBJ2-7; 12 bases map to TRBD2. V lost 5 bases, J lost 3 bases, and 5 bases stayed unmatched. CDR1 is SGHAT, CDR2 FQNNGV, per germline. The CDR3 sequence is 15 residues long. CDR3 coding DNA: TGTGCCAGCAGCCACGAGACTAGCGGGAGCTACGAGCAGTACTTC. Translated: CASSHETSGSYEQYF.

The CDR3 sequence: CASSQGAWAGVYEQYF. CDR3 sequence (DNA): TGTGCCAGCAGCCAAGGAGCTTGGGCGGGAGTCTACGAGCAGTACTTC. The chain employs TRBV3-1 (or the pseudogene TRBV3-2) and TRBJ2-7, with TRBD2 identical over 7 bases. Trimming cost V 1 base and J 3 bases; bases outside gene matches: 9. The CDR3 is made up of 16 amino acids. CDR1 and CDR2 (germline): LGHDT, YNNKEL (reference sequence).

The chain employs TRBV5-8 and TRBJ1-2; D is ambiguous. Germline V lookup: CDR1 SGHTS, CDR2 YDEGEE. This CDR3 region has 15 residues. V was clipped by 0 bases and J by 2 bases, with 11 bases between them. The CDR3 region has the DNA TGTGCCAGCAGCTTGGAGCCGGAGAGGAACTATGGCTACACCTTC. Translated: CASSLEPERNYGYTF.

The CDR3: CASSLGESSPLHF. The CDR3 DNA reads TGCGCCAGCAGCTTGGGGGAGAGCTCACCCCTCCACTTT. This chain joins TRBV5-1 and TRBJ1-6; the D is unclear. V dropped 0 bases and J dropped 10 bases, with 8 bases sitting between them. Germline V gene lookup returns CDR1 SGHRS and CDR2 YFSETQ. The CDR3 has 13 amino acids.

The chain uses TRBV4-1 and TRBJ1-2; TRBD1 aligns across 8 bases. CDR1 and CDR2 (germline): MGHRA, YSYEKL. V lost 1 base to trimming and J lost 2 bases; unmatched junction nucleotides: 6. The CDR3 is 16 amino acids. The CDR3 protein is CASSQAGTGENYGYTF. The CDR3 DNA reads as TGCGCCAGCAGCCAAGCGGGGACAGGAGAGAACTATGGCTACACCTTC.

The CDR3 reads CASERDRGMNTEAFF. In DNA, the CDR3 is TGTGCCAGCGAAAGGGACAGGGGGATGAACACTGAAGCTTTCTTT. The chain combines TRBV2 with TRBJ1-1; 11 nucleotides agree with TRBD1. The CDR3 totals 15 residues. Germline V CDR1 and CDR2: SNHLY, FYNNEI. V shed 8 bases, J shed 0 bases, and the junction held 5 bases outside the gene matches. Based on the CDR3 plus reference TRBV2 and TRBJ1-1, the full variable domain is EPEVTQTPSHQVTQMGQEVILRCVPISNHLYFYWYRQILGQKVEFLVSFYNNEISEKSEIFDDQFSVERPDGSNFTLKIRSTKLEDSAMYFCASERDRGMNTEAFFGQGTRLTVV.

The chain is built from TRBV5-1 and TRBJ1-2; 8 bases are shared with TRBD1. V shed 4 bases, J shed 6 bases, and the junction held 5 bases outside the gene matches. Germline V CDR1 and CDR2: SGHRS, YFSETQ. The CDR3 is made up of 13 amino acids. CDR3 bases: TGCGCCAGCAGCCTGGGACAGGCCGATGGCTACACCTTC. Its protein product is CASSLGQADGYTF.

V gene TRBV12-3 or TRBV12-4 combines with J gene TRBJ2-5; D remains unclear. Between the trimmed V and J ends, which lost 4 bases and 1 base, there was a span of 7 bases. The CDR3 is made up of 13 amino acids. This chain's CDR3 is CASSWQIQETQYF. CDR3 DNA sequence: TGTGCCAGCAGTTGGCAGATCCAAGAGACCCAGTACTTC.

The table lists this clone with a count of one. The chain links TRBV5-6 to TRBJ1-2, with D unresolved. This CDR3 has 15 residues. CDR1 is SGHDT, CDR2 YYEEEE, per germline. The V gene lost 3 bases and the J gene lost 4 bases, with 16 bases spanning the gap. The CDR3 DNA reads as TGTGCCAGCAGCTATAACCGCGAACCTCCCTATGGCTACACCTTC. It yields the protein CASSYNREPPYGYTF. The complete variable domain, with remaining parts taken from reference TRBV5-6 and TRBJ1-2, reads DAGVTQSPTHLIKTRGQQVTLRCSPKSGHDTVSWYQQALGQGPQFIFQYYEEEERQRGNFPDRFSGHQFPNYSSELNVNALLLGDSALYLCASSYNREPPYGYTFGSGTRLTVV.

This sequence joins TRBV3-1 (or the pseudogene TRBV3-2) and TRBJ1-1; TRBD1 matches 9 bases. The ends lost 4 bases at V and 6 bases at J; junction bases unmatched: 6. The germline V gene encodes CDR1 LGHDT and CDR2 YNNKEL (reference sequence). The CDR3 loop spans 14 amino acids. CDR3 DNA sequence: TGTGCCAGCAGCCTTACAGGGGGCGAGGCTGAAGCTTTCTTT. Residues: CASSLTGGEAEAFF.

The V gene is TRBV2, the J gene TRBJ1-5, with D unresolved. The V gene's germline CDR1 is SNHLY and CDR2 FYNNEI. V was clipped by 7 bases and J by 7 bases, with 14 bases between them. There are 13 residues in the CDR3. The CDR3 region has the DNA TGTGCCAGCAATCGCGGAGGGAACCAGCCCCAGCATTTT. Protein sequence: CASNRGGNQPQHF.

The chain links TRBV6-4 to TRBJ2-3; possible D gene TRBD2, 5 bases. Trimming took off 3 bases at V and 11 bases at J, with 9 bases between the two ends. In germline, CDR1 is MRHNA, CDR2 SNTAGT. The length of the CDR3 is 11 residues. Here the CDR3 DNA reads TGTGCCAGCAGTGAGGGAGATCGGCAGTATTTT. Translation gives CASSEGDRQYF.

The rearrangement joins TRBV28 to TRBJ1-4, with D possibly being TRBD1 (5 bases). The CDR3 length is 14 residues. Germline loops: CDR1 MDHEN, CDR2 SYDVKM. Trimming took 1 base from V and 8 from J, leaving 11 bases between them. The CDR3 here is CASSLFGGDEKLFF. The CDR3 bases are TGTGCCAGCAGTTTATTCGGAGGGGACGAAAAACTGTTTTTT.

For this clone: The same CDR3 also results from other DNA sequences found in this sample. The chain couples TRBV11-2 to TRBJ1-1; no clear D. Trimming removed 5 bases from V and 4 bases from J, with 8 bases in between. The CDR3 runs 12 residues. Germline loops: CDR1 SGHAT, CDR2 FQNNGV. The CDR3 region is CASSPGGTEAFF. DNA of the CDR3: TGTGCCAGCAGCCCCGGTGGCACTGAAGCTTTCTTT.

This rearrangement joins TRBV7-8 to TRBJ1-5; D not certain. Trimming shortened V by 4 bases and J by 2 bases, and 9 bases separated the two germline ends. The CDR3 covers 14 residues. Germline CDR1 is SGHVS and CDR2 is FQNEAQ. Written as DNA, the CDR3 is TGTGCCAGCAGCTCCCCTCAGGGCAATCAGCCCCAGCATTTT. Residues: CASSSPQGNQPQHF.

In this sample, this clone turned up once. J is TRBJ1-3 and V is TRBV19; D may be TRBD1 (6 bases). The ends were cut back, 5 bases at V and 0 bases at J, with 11 bases in the middle. Per germline, CDR1 LNHDA and CDR2 SQIVND (reference sequence). The CDR3 is 15 amino acids. The CDR3 protein is CASSFRGPSGNTIYF. DNA of the CDR3: TGTGCCAGTAGTTTCAGGGGTCCCTCTGGAAACACCATATATTTT.

The V and J genes are TRBV19 and TRBJ1-2; 9 bases map to TRBD1. Per germline, CDR1 LNHDA and CDR2 SQIVND (reference sequence). J lost 1 base, V lost 4 bases, and 1 base had no gene match. There are 14 residues in the CDR3. This CDR3 is CASSTGQGNYGYTF. The CDR3 bases are TGTGCCAGTAGTACGGGACAGGGTAACTATGGCTACACCTTC.